This T cell receptor (beta chain) originates from a study of blood T cell repertoires in COVID-19 (dated by TCRdb to the early 2020s). With respect to the entire study: Collaborator samples came from the United States, Italy and Spain and covered acute and convalescent phases of COVID-19. A de-identified subject ID, COVID-19 status, age in years and sex were almost always included in the sample metadata. The samples were drawn from two sources: the first 160 participants of the ongoing ImmuneRACE study, and 1,000 to 1,500 subjects contributed by 6 global collaborators. The dataset comprised deeply sampled blood TCRbeta repertoires from subjects exposed to, actively infected with, or recovered from COVID-19. HLA class I and class II types, where available, came from metadata supplied by the sample provider rather than from assay-based typing. The material from the prospective study consisted of cDNA or gDNA derived from T cells, B-cell-depleted T cells, or PBMCs. The repertoires were released in a freely available public database meant as a resource for research on the immune response to SARS-CoV-2.

Trimming accounts for 3 bases at V and 6 bases at J, while the number of junction bases matched to no gene is 5. Counted from cysteine to phenylalanine, this CDR3 has 14 amino acids. Only the CDR3 portion is preserved as DNA: 42 bases, with reading frame beginning at the first base. From a lookup of the germline V gene (reference sequence), CDR1 and CDR2 are LNHDA and SQIVND. TCRbeta CDR3 regions were amplified from genomic DNA by means of the immunoSEQ Assay, a bias-controlled multiplex PCR. The study's processing was this. The number of nucleated cells in each sample was estimated from the amplification of reference gene primers within the assay. To quantify the absolute abundance of each unique TCRbeta CDR3 rearrangement, sequence reads were collapsed and filtered. For each sample, productive Simpson clonality was calculated as the square root of Simpson's diversity index across productive rearrangements. In its TCRdb copy, this immuneACCESS table keeps in-frame sequences only and misses some clones. Where compared with another copy, unresolved V genes explain less than half of these, and the others have no known cause. The DNA gave D and trimming, while V, J and clone size come from that table. Present in this sample are 250,000 or so clones, 70% to 90% of which were seen just once. Clones ranked in the top ten supply about 1.3% of the sample.

The full study reports these points: How much clinical and demographic metadata was included differed by source and by participant, and the metadata was provided uncurated.

Turning to this clone: Its antigen specificity is not known. Base-call qualities are not available, and no considerably larger clone is one nucleotide away.

The collaborating institutions used their own protocols to collect whole blood in K2EDTA tubes. For TCRbeta analysis, collaborators shipped samples as frozen whole blood, isolated PBMCs, or DNA extracted from either of those sample types. The sequence joins TRBV19 to TRBJ2-3, with TRBD2 identical over 8 junction bases. Material: peripheral blood. The TCR originated in a man aged 80 or over with acute or convalescent COVID-19. The CDR3 in this case is CASSIGAGADTQYF. The bases are TGTGCCAGTAGTATCGGAGCGGGAGCCGATACGCAGTATTTT.